The rows below give T cell receptor beta chains drawn from one sample of a study of blood T cell repertoires in COVID-19. Clones were read by immunoSEQ multiplex PCR, and TCRdb kept only the in-frame ones, dropping some. The repertoire has under 250,000 clones, approximately 90% of them found once; the top ten carry roughly 3.1%. The sample consisted of peripheral blood. The receptors here all came from a man between 18 and 29 years old with active or convalescent COVID-19. CDR3s include the opening cysteine and the closing phenylalanine or tryptophan. Fields, in order: clone size, J gene, V gene, D gene, CDR3 DNA, CDR3 protein. The D gene is left open where the match is weak. Some rows mark clone size as missing; the rest say once, few, many or name a class of expanded clone.

abundance: .; j_gene: TRBJ1-1; v_gene: TRBV3-1/TRBV3-2; d_gene: TRBD1; CDR3nt: TGTGCCAGCAGCCCGACAGGACAGGTCACTGAAGCTTTCTTT; CDR3aa: CASSPTGQVTEAFF
abundance: .; j_gene: TRBJ2-7; v_gene: TRBV27; d_gene: .; CDR3nt: TGTGCCAGCAGTTTATCGGGCAGTCAGACCGCCTACGAGCAGTACTTC; CDR3aa: CASSLSGSQTAYEQYF
abundance: .; j_gene: TRBJ2-2; v_gene: TRBV11-2; d_gene: TRBD2; CDR3nt: TGTGCCAGCAGAGACCGAAGACTAGCGGGGAGCACCGGGGAGCTGTTTTTT; CDR3aa: CASRDRRLAGSTGELFF
abundance: .; j_gene: TRBJ1-5; v_gene: TRBV5-1; d_gene: .; CDR3nt: TGCGCCAGCAGCTTGGAGGGCGGGAATCAGCCCCAGCATTTT; CDR3aa: CASSLEGGNQPQHF
abundance: .; j_gene: TRBJ2-3; v_gene: TRBV10-3; d_gene: .; CDR3nt: TGTGCCATCAGTGAGTTTGGGGGCGGAGCAGATACGCAGTATTTT; CDR3aa: CAISEFGGGADTQYF
abundance: .; j_gene: TRBJ2-2; v_gene: TRBV28; d_gene: TRBD2; CDR3nt: TGTGCCAGTCTCCCTCTGGCTAGCGGGAACACCGGGGAGCTGTTTTTT; CDR3aa: CASLPLASGNTGELFF
abundance: .; j_gene: TRBJ2-1; v_gene: TRBV9; d_gene: .; CDR3nt: TGTGCCAGCAGCGACGCCCTTCCTGCGGGGATAGACAATGAGCAGTTCTTC; CDR3aa: CASSDALPAGIDNEQFF
abundance: .; j_gene: TRBJ2-3; v_gene: TRBV9; d_gene: .; CDR3nt: TGTGCCAGCAGCCCTCCCGGGAGCCCCACAGATACGCAGTATTTT; CDR3aa: CASSPPGSPTDTQYF
abundance: .; j_gene: TRBJ1-1; v_gene: TRBV6-6; d_gene: TRBD1; CDR3nt: TGTGCCACCCGACAGGGGACCACTGAAGCTTTCTTT; CDR3aa: CATRQGTTEAFF
abundance: .; j_gene: TRBJ2-3; v_gene: TRBV5-1; d_gene: TRBD2; CDR3nt: TGCGCCAGCAGAGTAGCGGGGGGGCCCACAGATACGCAGTATTTT; CDR3aa: CASRVAGGPTDTQYF
abundance: .; j_gene: TRBJ1-1; v_gene: TRBV19; d_gene: TRBD1; CDR3nt: TGTGCCAGTAGTTCAGCTGCCAAACTCGGGACAGGGGGTTACATGAACACTGAAGCTTTCTTT; CDR3aa: CASSSAAKLGTGGYMNTEAFF
abundance: .; j_gene: TRBJ1-5; v_gene: TRBV30; d_gene: TRBD1; CDR3nt: TGTGCCTGGAGCCCCGGGACAGGGACTTTTTCGGGTAGCAATCAGCCCCAGCATTTT; CDR3aa: CAWSPGTGTFSGSNQPQHF
abundance: .; j_gene: TRBJ2-2; v_gene: TRBV9; d_gene: TRBD2; CDR3nt: TGTGCCAGCAGCGTGCGGGGGGTGGACACCGGGGAGCTGTTTTTT; CDR3aa: CASSVRGVDTGELFF
abundance: .; j_gene: TRBJ1-2; v_gene: TRBV5-1; d_gene: .; CDR3nt: TGCGCCAGCAGCCAAGACGTAGCCAGGGGTGAGAATGGCTACACCTTC; CDR3aa: CASSQDVARGENGYTF
abundance: .; j_gene: TRBJ1-1; v_gene: TRBV7-2; d_gene: .; CDR3nt: TGTGCCAGCAGGGAGACGCCAGGGCGCCGGGTTACTGAAGCTTTCTTT; CDR3aa: CASRETPGRRVTEAFF
abundance: .; j_gene: TRBJ1-1; v_gene: TRBV7-3; d_gene: .; CDR3nt: TGTGCCAGCAGCTTAGGCCCAGGGAATGAAGCTTTCTTT; CDR3aa: CASSLGPGNEAFF
abundance: .; j_gene: TRBJ1-3; v_gene: TRBV18; d_gene: .; CDR3nt: TGTGCCAGCTCACTTAGACAGGAGAGCTCTGGAAACACCATATATTTT; CDR3aa: CASSLRQESSGNTIYF
abundance: .; j_gene: TRBJ1-1; v_gene: TRBV13; d_gene: .; CDR3nt: TGTGCCAGCAGCCCCGAGATTATGAACACTGAAGCTTTCTTT; CDR3aa: CASSPEIMNTEAFF
abundance: .; j_gene: TRBJ2-5; v_gene: TRBV5-1; d_gene: .; CDR3nt: TGCGCCAGCATACGGGGGGCCGGAGAGACCCAGTACTTC; CDR3aa: CASIRGAGETQYF
abundance: .; j_gene: TRBJ2-5; v_gene: TRBV27; d_gene: TRBD2; CDR3nt: TGTGCCAGCAGTCCGGGACTAGCGGGCCTGGGGACCCAGTACTTC; CDR3aa: CASSPGLAGLGTQYF
abundance: few; j_gene: TRBJ1-6; v_gene: TRBV6-6; d_gene: .; CDR3nt: TGTGCCAGCAGCGGGGGGCTAAATAATTCACCCCTCCACTTT; CDR3aa: CASSGGLNNSPLHF
abundance: .; j_gene: TRBJ2-7; v_gene: TRBV6-6; d_gene: .; CDR3nt: TGTGCCAGCAGACTAGGCTCCTACGAGCAGTACTTC; CDR3aa: CASRLGSYEQYF
abundance: .; j_gene: TRBJ2-2; v_gene: TRBV9; d_gene: TRBD1; CDR3nt: TGTGCCAGCAGCGCCCGGACAGGGGGGGGCGGGGAGCTGTTTTTT; CDR3aa: CASSARTGGGGELFF
abundance: .; j_gene: TRBJ2-2; v_gene: TRBV19; d_gene: .; CDR3nt: TGTGCCAGTAGTATAGGGGGAGTTAGGAACACCGGGGAGCTGTTTTTT; CDR3aa: CASSIGGVRNTGELFF
abundance: .; j_gene: TRBJ2-3; v_gene: TRBV5-1; d_gene: TRBD1; CDR3nt: TGCGCCAGCAGTTCCACAGGGGTCCACACAGATACGCAGTATTTT; CDR3aa: CASSSTGVHTDTQYF
abundance: .; j_gene: TRBJ1-1; v_gene: TRBV2; d_gene: .; CDR3nt: TGTGCCAGTTACTTGGAGAGGAACACTGAAGCTTTCTTT; CDR3aa: CASYLERNTEAFF
abundance: .; j_gene: TRBJ1-1; v_gene: TRBV7-8; d_gene: .; CDR3nt: TGTGCCAGCAGCTCGCGAACTGAAGCTTTCTTT; CDR3aa: CASSSRTEAFF
abundance: once; j_gene: TRBJ1-2; v_gene: TRBV15; d_gene: .; CDR3nt: TGTGCCACCAGCAGAGACAGGGAAGGTGGCTACACCTTC; CDR3aa: CATSRDREGGYTF